Reported below is one TCR beta chain. Its antigen is not identified. This sample was taken from a study of cytomegalovirus exposure and HLA in healthy donors. Study-wide results and caveats: Reportedly, a later analysis found an Asian-associated ancestry cluster had fewer N-insertions than the roughly 630-donor mean. Indistinguishable V segments, including TRBV6-2 and TRBV6-3, were excluded.

It was with 60 Vbeta and 13 Jbeta primers that the PCR ran. Libraries were prepared by immunoSEQ multiplex PCR; TCRdb keeps only in-frame clonotypes and omits some of them. This sample carries 50,000 to 55,000 clones, about four fifths of them seen once, and the ten largest clones take roughly 2.5%. The germline gives CDR1 MNHEY, CDR2 SVGAGI. This CDR3 comprises 11 residues. V was pared by 8 bases and J by 7 bases, with 9 bases between. The sample comprised PBMCs. The sequence came from a boy between 10 and 17 years old in good health and CMV-seropositive. The J gene is TRBJ2-1, the V gene TRBV6-5; the D gene is possibly TRBD2 (6 bases). The CDR3 is CASLRENEQFF. CDR3 DNA: TGTGCCAGCCTCCGGGAGAATGAGCAGTTCTTC.